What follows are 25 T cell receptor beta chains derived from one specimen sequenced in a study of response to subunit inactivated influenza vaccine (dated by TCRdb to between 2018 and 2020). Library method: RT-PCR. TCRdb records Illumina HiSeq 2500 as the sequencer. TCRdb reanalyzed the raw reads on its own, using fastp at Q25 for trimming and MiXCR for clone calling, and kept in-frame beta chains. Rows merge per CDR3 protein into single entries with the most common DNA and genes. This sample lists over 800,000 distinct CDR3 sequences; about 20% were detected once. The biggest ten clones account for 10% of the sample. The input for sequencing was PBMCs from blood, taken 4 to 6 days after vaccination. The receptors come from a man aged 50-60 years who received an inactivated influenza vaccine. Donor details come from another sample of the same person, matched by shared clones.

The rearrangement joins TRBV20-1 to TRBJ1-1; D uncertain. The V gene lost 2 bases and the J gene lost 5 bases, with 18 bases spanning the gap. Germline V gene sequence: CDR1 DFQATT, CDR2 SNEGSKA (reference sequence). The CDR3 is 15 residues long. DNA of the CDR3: TGCAGTGCTAGACGACTGAGCTTTGGGGAGACTGAAGCTTTCTTT. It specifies CSARRLSFGETEAFF.

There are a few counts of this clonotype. The CDR3 loop reads CASSRREKAGYTF. The CDR3 region has the DNA TGTGCCAGCAGCCGCAGGGAAAAGGCTGGCTACACCTTC. J is TRBJ1-2 and V is TRBV7-6; D is perhaps TRBD1 (5 bases). CDR3 length equals 13 residues. V shed 5 bases and J shed 7 bases, with 14 bases lying between them. Germline CDR1 is SGHVS and CDR2 is FNYEAQ.

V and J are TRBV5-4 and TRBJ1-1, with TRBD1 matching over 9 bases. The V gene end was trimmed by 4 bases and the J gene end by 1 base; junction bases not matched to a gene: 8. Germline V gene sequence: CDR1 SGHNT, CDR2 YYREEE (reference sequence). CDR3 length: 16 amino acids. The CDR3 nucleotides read TGTGCCAGCAGCCCTAAGACAGGGGGTACGAACACTGAAGCTTTCTTT. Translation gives CASSPKTGGTNTEAFF. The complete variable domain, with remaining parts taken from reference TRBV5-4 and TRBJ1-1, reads ETGVTQSPTHLIKTRGQQVTLRCSSQSGHNTVSWYQQALGQGPQFIFQYYREEENGRGNFPPRFSGLQFPNYSSELNVNALELDDSALYLCASSPKTGGTNTEAFFGQGTRLTVV.

CDR3 nucleotide sequence: TGTGCCAGCAGGGGAGCGGGAGGGGGCTCCTACGAGCAGTACTTC. Protein: CASRGAGGGSYEQYF. This rearrangement joins TRBV28 to TRBJ2-7, with 10 bases identical to TRBD2. V was pared by 6 bases and J by 0 bases, with 5 bases of the junction left unmatched. CDR3 length: 15 residues. In germline, CDR1 is MDHEN, CDR2 SYDVKM. The variable domain in full, completed from reference TRBV28 and TRBJ2-7, reads DVKVTQSSRYLVKRTGEKVFLECVQDMDHENMFWYRQDPGLGLRLIYFSYDVKMKEKGDIPEGYSVSREKKERFSLILESASTNQTSMYLCASRGAGGGSYEQYFGPGTRLTVT.

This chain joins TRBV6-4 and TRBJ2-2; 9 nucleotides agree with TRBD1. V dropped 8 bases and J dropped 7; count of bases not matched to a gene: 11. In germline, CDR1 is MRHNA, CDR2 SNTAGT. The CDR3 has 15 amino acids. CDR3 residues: CASGLDRGAHGELFF. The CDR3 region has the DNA TGTGCCAGCGGGCTAGACAGGGGGGCTCACGGGGAGCTGTTTTTT.

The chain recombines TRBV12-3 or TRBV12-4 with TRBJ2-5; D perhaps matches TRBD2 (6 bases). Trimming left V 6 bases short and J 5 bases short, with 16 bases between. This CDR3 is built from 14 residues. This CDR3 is CASRPGLGWETQYF. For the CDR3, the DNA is TGTGCCAGCAGGCCGGGACTTGGATGGGAGACCCAGTACTTC.

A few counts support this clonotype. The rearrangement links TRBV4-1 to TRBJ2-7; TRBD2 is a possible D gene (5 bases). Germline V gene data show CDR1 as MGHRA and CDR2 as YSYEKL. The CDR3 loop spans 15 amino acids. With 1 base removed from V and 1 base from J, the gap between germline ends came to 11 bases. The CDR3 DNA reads TGCGCCAGCAGCCAAGGTAACGGACTTTCCTACGAGCAGTACTTC. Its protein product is CASSQGNGLSYEQYF.

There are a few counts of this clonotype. The CDR3 reads CASSLQAGSTEAFF. The CDR3 nucleotides are TGCGCCAGCAGCTTGCAGGCAGGTAGCACTGAAGCTTTCTTT. This chain joins TRBV5-1 and TRBJ1-1; no clear D gene. Germline CDR1 is SGHRS and CDR2 is YFSETQ. Trimming cost V 1 base and J 4 bases, with 11 bases left between them. The CDR3 is made up of 14 amino acids. Looking up the rest from reference TRBV5-1 and TRBJ1-1 gives the full variable domain: KAGVTQTPRYLIKTRGQQVTLSCSPISGHRSVSWYQQTPGQGLQFLFEYFSETQRNKGNFPGRFSGRQFSNSRSEMNVSTLELGDSALYLCASSLQAGSTEAFFGQGTRLTVV.

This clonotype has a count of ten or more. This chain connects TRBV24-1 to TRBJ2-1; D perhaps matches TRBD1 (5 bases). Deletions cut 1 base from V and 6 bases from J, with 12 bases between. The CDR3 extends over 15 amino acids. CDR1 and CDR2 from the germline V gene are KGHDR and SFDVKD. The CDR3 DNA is TGTGCCACCAGTGATTTAAACAGGAGTCCCAATGAGCAGTTCTTC. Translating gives CATSDLNRSPNEQFF.

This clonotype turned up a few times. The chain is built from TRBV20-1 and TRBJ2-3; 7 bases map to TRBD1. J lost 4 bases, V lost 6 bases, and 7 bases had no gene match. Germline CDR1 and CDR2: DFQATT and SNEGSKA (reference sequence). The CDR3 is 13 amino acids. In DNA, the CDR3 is TGCAGTGCGCACGGGACAGTATCAGATACGCAGTATTTT. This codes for CSAHGTVSDTQYF.

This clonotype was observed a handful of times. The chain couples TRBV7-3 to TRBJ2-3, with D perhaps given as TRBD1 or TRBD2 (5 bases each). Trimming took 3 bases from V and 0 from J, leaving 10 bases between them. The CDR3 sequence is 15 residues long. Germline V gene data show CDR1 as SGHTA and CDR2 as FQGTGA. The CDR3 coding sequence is TGTGCCAGCAGCTTGAGGGGTTTTAGCACAGATACGCAGTATTTT. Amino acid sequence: CASSLRGFSTDTQYF.

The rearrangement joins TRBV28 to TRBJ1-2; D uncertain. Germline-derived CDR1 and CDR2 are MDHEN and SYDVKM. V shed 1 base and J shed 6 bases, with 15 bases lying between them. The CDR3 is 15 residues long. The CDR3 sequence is CASSLFPESGNGYTF. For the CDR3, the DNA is TGTGCCAGCAGTTTATTCCCAGAGAGCGGGAATGGCTACACCTTC.

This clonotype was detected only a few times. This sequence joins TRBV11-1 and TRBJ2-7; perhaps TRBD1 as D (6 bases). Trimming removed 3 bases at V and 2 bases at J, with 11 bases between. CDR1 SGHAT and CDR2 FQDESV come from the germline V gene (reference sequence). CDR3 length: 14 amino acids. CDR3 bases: TGTGCCAGCAGCTTCACGGACAGTACCTACGAGCAGTACTTC. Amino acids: CASSFTDSTYEQYF.

The DNA of the CDR3 is TGTGCCAGCAGTTTAGTGTTAGTTGAGGGTGTGGAGCAGTACTTC. It is translated as CASSLVLVEGVEQYF. V and J are TRBV12-3 or TRBV12-4 and TRBJ2-7; tentative D call: TRBD2 (5 bases). The length of the CDR3 is 15 residues. The germline V and J ends were trimmed by 1 base and 7 bases, with 17 bases remaining between them.

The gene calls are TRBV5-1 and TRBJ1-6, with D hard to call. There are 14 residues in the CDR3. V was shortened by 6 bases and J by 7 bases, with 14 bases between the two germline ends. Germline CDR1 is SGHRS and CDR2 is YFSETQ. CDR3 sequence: CASMGGLSNSPLHF. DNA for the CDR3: TGCGCCAGCATGGGAGGCCTCTCGAATTCACCCCTCCACTTT. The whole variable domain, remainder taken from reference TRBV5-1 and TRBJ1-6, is KAGVTQTPRYLIKTRGQQVTLSCSPISGHRSVSWYQQTPGQGLQFLFEYFSETQRNKGNFPGRFSGRQFSNSRSEMNVSTLELGDSALYLCASMGGLSNSPLHFGNGTRLTVT.

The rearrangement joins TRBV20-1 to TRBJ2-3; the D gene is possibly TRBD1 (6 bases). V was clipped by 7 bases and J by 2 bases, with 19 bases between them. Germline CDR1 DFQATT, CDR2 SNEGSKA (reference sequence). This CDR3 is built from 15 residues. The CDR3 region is CSGTRTEASTDTQYF. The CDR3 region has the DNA TGCAGTGGAACGAGGACAGAAGCCTCCACAGATACGCAGTATTTT.

The chain's CDR3 is CASYVNYGYTF. The CDR3 bases are TGTGCCAGCTACGTGAACTATGGCTACACCTTC. The J gene is TRBJ1-2, the V gene TRBV2; D is ambiguous. The CDR3 is made up of 11 amino acids. V was pared by 8 bases and J by 2 bases, with 6 bases between. Germline V CDR1 and CDR2: SNHLY, FYNNEI. The full variable domain, completed using reference TRBV2 and TRBJ1-2, is EPEVTQTPSHQVTQMGQEVILRCVPISNHLYFYWYRQILGQKVEFLVSFYNNEISEKSEIFDDQFSVERPDGSNFTLKIRSTKLEDSAMYFCASYVNYGYTFGSGTRLTVV.

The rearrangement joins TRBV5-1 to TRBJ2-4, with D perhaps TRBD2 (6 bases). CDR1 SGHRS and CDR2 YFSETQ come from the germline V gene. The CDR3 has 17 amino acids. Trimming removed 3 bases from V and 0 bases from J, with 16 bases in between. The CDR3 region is CASSYRSGLLAKNIQYF. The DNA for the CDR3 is TGCGCCAGCAGCTACAGGAGCGGGTTACTAGCCAAAAACATTCAGTACTTC. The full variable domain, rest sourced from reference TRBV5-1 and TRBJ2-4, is KAGVTQTPRYLIKTRGQQVTLSCSPISGHRSVSWYQQTPGQGLQFLFEYFSETQRNKGNFPGRFSGRQFSNSRSEMNVSTLELGDSALYLCASSYRSGLLAKNIQYFGAGTRLSVL.

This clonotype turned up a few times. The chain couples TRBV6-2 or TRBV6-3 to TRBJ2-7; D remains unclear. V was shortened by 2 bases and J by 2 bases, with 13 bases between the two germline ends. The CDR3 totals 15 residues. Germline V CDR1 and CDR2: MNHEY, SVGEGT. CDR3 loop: CASSYAAGRAYEQYF. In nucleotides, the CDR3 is TGTGCCAGCAGTTACGCGGCAGGACGAGCCTACGAGCAGTACTTC.

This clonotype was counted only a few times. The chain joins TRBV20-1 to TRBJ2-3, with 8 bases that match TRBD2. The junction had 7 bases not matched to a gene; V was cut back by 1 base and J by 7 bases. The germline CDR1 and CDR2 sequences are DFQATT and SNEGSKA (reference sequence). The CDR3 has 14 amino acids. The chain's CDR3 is CSARASRGVNTQYF. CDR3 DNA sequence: TGCAGTGCTAGAGCTTCGCGGGGGGTTAATACGCAGTATTTT.

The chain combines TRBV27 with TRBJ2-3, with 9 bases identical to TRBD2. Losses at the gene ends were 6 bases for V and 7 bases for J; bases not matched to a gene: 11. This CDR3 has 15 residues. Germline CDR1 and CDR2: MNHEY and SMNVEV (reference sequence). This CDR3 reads CASSPGTSRSHTQYF. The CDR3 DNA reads TGTGCCAGCAGCCCCGGGACTAGCCGGAGCCATACGCAGTATTTT.

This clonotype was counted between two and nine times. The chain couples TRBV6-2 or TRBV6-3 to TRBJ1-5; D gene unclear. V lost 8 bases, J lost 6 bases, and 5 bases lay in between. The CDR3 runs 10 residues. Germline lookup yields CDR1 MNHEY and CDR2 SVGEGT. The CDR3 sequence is CASGVQPQHF. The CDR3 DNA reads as TGTGCCAGCGGAGTTCAGCCCCAGCATTTT.

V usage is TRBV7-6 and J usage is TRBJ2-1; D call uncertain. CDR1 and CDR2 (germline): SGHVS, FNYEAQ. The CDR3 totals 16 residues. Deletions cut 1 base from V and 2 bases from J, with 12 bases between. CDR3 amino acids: CASSLESASTYNEQFF. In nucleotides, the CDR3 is TGTGCCAGCAGCTTAGAGTCGGCGTCTACCTACAATGAGCAGTTCTTC.

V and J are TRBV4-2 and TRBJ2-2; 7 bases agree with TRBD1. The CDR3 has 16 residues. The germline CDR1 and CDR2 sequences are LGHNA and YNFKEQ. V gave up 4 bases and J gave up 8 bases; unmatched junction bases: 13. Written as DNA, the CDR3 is TGTGCCAGCAGCCTCCTAAAAGGGGGCTTTTCAGGGGAGCTGTTTTTT. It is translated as CASSLLKGGFSGELFF.

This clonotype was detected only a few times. The DNA for the CDR3 is TGTGCCAGCAGGCCACGGGGCCAGACCAGCTCCTACAATGAGCAGTTCTTC. Translating it yields CASRPRGQTSSYNEQFF. J is TRBJ2-1 and V is TRBV6-1; D possibly uses TRBD1 or TRBD2 (5 bases each). CDR1 and CDR2 from the germline V gene are MNHNS and SASEGT. The CDR3 consists of 17 residues. Trimming removed 6 bases from V and 0 bases from J, with 18 bases in between.